Below are 31 T cell receptor beta chains sequenced from a single sample in a study of cytomegalovirus exposure and HLA in healthy donors. PCR involved 60 Vbeta and 13 Jbeta primers. Using immunoSEQ multiplex PCR, the repertoire was profiled, and TCRdb retains in-frame clones only, with some absent. This table holds approximately 150,000 clones, around 80% found once. The sequenced material came from PBMCs. Every receptor here comes from a middle-aged man in good health and CMV-seronegative.

The chain has TRBV28 and TRBJ1-2, with D perhaps matching TRBD1 (5 bases). The CDR3 is 15 residues long. The ends were cut back, 4 bases at V and 2 bases at J, with 14 bases in the middle. Germline V gene data show CDR1 as MDHEN and CDR2 as SYDVKM. CDR3 region: CASSSQGILNYGYTF. In DNA form, the CDR3 reads TGTGCCAGCAGTTCGCAGGGTATCCTCAACTATGGCTACACCTTC.

This chain links TRBV7-9 with TRBJ2-1; D is perhaps TRBD1 (6 bases). CDR1 and CDR2 from the germline V gene are SEHNR and FQNEAQ (reference sequence). CDR3 size: 15 residues. V lost 4 bases, J lost 2 bases, and 12 bases lay in between. The CDR3 DNA sequence: TGTGCCAGCAGCTCCCCCGGACAGACCTACAATGAGCAGTTCTTC. Protein sequence: CASSSPGQTYNEQFF.

The chain has TRBV7-3 and TRBJ2-2, with TRBD2 matching over 8 bases. V dropped 5 bases and J dropped 4; count of bases not matched to a gene: 9. The germline V gene encodes CDR1 SGHTA and CDR2 FQGTGA. The CDR3 contains 16 residues. Here the CDR3 DNA reads TGTGCCAGCAGCCTAGGCGGGGGGCCTCGCACCGGGGAGCTGTTTTTT. Translation gives CASSLGGGPRTGELFF. Filled out from reference TRBV7-3 and TRBJ2-2, the complete variable domain reads GAGVSQTPSNKVTEKGKYVELRCDPISGHTALYWYRQSLGQGPEFLIYFQGTGAADDSGLPNDRFFAVRPEGSVSTLKIQRTERGDSAVYLCASSLGGGPRTGELFFGEGSRLTVL.

The chain carries TRBV11-1 and TRBJ1-1, with unresolved D. The CDR3 spans 13 residues. V was cut by 5 bases and J by 1 base, with 8 bases left in between. The germline V gene encodes CDR1 SGHAT and CDR2 FQDESV (reference sequence). The CDR3 DNA sequence: TGTGCCAGCAGCGTGCAGTGGAACACTGAAGCTTTCTTT. Translating gives CASSVQWNTEAFF.

The chain carries TRBV15 and TRBJ1-1; no reliable D call. Trimming took 6 bases from V and 0 from J, leaving 11 bases between them. Germline-derived CDR1 and CDR2 are LNHNV and YYDKDF (reference sequence). The CDR3 length is 14 residues. The CDR3 DNA reads as TGTGCCACCAGACGGGGAGGAGTGAACACTGAAGCTTTCTTT. Encoded protein: CATRRGGVNTEAFF.

This clone was detected only a few times. This chain links TRBV5-5 with TRBJ2-3, with a possible D match to TRBD2 (5 bases). The CDR3 is made up of 16 amino acids. V was shortened by 3 bases and J by 6 bases, with 20 bases between the two germline ends. CDR1 is SGHKS, CDR2 YYEKEE, per germline (reference sequence). CDR3 sequence reads: CASSSHEGLDWDTQYF. The CDR3 region has the DNA TGTGCCAGCAGCTCCCACGAGGGATTGGATTGGGATACGCAGTATTTT.

In its sample, this clone was seen once. The CDR3 here is CASSLSGATRYEQYF. CDR3 coding DNA: TGTGCCAGCAGTTTAAGCGGGGCCACCCGCTACGAGCAGTACTTC. The chain is built from TRBV5-4 and TRBJ2-5, with 7 bases that match TRBD2. TRBJ2-7 explains the end of the DNA better; the J call may be wrong. The CDR3 consists of 15 residues. Germline V CDR1 and CDR2: SGHNT, YYREEE (reference sequence).

About this clone: The same CDR3 also results from other DNA sequences found in this sample. V gene TRBV6-5 combines with J gene TRBJ2-3; D uncertain. Germline assignment: CDR1 MNHEY and CDR2 SVGAGI. V lost 7 bases and J lost 1, with 9 bases in between. This CDR3 is built from 13 residues. CDR3 DNA: TGTGCCAGCACCCCCCCCGGCACAGATACGCAGTATTTT. It translates to CASTPPGTDTQYF.

V gene TRBV2 combines with J gene TRBJ2-5, with 9 bases fitting TRBD2. CDR1 and CDR2 (germline): SNHLY, FYNNEI. V was pared by 4 bases and J by 5 bases, with 8 bases of the junction left unmatched. CDR3 length: 15 amino acids. The CDR3 DNA follows: TGTGCCAGCAGTGTAGGCGGGGGGGCCGGGGAGACCCAGTACTTC. Translated: CASSVGGGAGETQYF.

V is TRBV9 and J is TRBJ1-1; D ambiguous. V was cut by 4 bases and J by 0 bases, with 10 bases left in between. Per the germline V gene, CDR1 is SGDLS and CDR2 is YYNGEE. The CDR3 spans 14 residues. The CDR3 DNA reads as TGTGCCAGCAGCCAATTAGCTATGAACACTGAAGCTTTCTTT. The encoded protein is CASSQLAMNTEAFF.

The rearrangement joins TRBV7-9 to TRBJ2-5; D not certain. Looked up from germline, CDR1 is SEHNR and CDR2 is FQNEAQ (reference sequence). V was clipped by 2 bases and J by 3 bases, with 13 bases between them. The CDR3 extends over 15 amino acids. CDR3 loop: CASSLYSSYEETQYF. CDR3 nucleotide sequence: TGTGCCAGCAGCTTATATAGTAGTTACGAAGAGACCCAGTACTTC.

The CDR3 here is CASSRQGENEQFF. In DNA form, the CDR3 reads TGCGCCAGCAGCCGACAGGGGGAAAATGAGCAGTTCTTC. V usage is TRBV5-1 and J usage is TRBJ2-1, with 9 bases matching TRBD1. The CDR3 covers 13 residues. CDR1 SGHRS and CDR2 YFSETQ come from the germline V gene. J was trimmed by 7 bases and V by 4 bases; bases with no gene match: 3.

The table lists this clone with a few counts. This chain joins TRBV5-3 and TRBJ1-5; D not resolved. TRBV5-3 is sorted into the ORF group, with uncertain function. V lost 4 bases and J 0 bases, leaving 17 bases between the germline ends. The CDR3 runs to 17 residues. This CDR3 is CARSLWARPVSNQPQHF. CDR3 bases: TGTGCCAGAAGCCTCTGGGCCCGACCGGTTAGCAATCAGCCCCAGCATTTT.

The J gene is TRBJ2-3, the V gene TRBV7-3, with 10 positions matching TRBD2. The length of the CDR3 is 17 residues. Unmatched junction bases numbered 8, after V lost 0 bases and J lost 5 bases. Per germline, CDR1 SGHTA and CDR2 FQGTGA. DNA of the CDR3: TGTGCCAGCAGCTTAACGGGCCGAGCGGGGGGGCAAGATACGCAGTATTTT. This sequence encodes CASSLTGRAGGQDTQYF.

This clone appeared a few times. V and J are TRBV4-3 and TRBJ2-7, with 8 bases that match TRBD1. Germline V gene sequence: CDR1 LGHNA, CDR2 YSLEER. The CDR3 covers 14 residues. The V segment lost 0 bases and the J segment 7 bases; nucleotides outside the gene matches: 5. CDR3: CASSQDGQGAEQYF. CDR3 in DNA: TGCGCCAGCAGCCAAGATGGTCAGGGGGCGGAGCAGTACTTC.

This clone was found a few times. This sequence joins TRBV7-9 and TRBJ1-1; D unclear. This CDR3 has 11 residues. Germline values: CDR1 SEHNR, CDR2 FQNEAQ (reference sequence). V shed 5 bases and J shed 10 bases, with 11 bases lying between them. The CDR3 region has the DNA TGTGCCAGCAGCATTAAGCCTCCAGCTTTCTTT. Translated, it gives CASSIKPPAFF. Full variable domain (missing parts from reference TRBV7-9 and TRBJ1-1): DTGVSQNPRHKITKRGQNVTFRCDPISEHNRLYWYRQTLGQGPEFLTYFQNEAQLEKSRLLSDRFSAERPKGSFSTLEIQRTEQGDSAMYLCASSIKPPAFFGQGTRLTVV.

This clone was seen a handful of times. The chain has TRBV6-4 and TRBJ1-1; TRBD1 agrees at 9 bases. Germline CDR1 reads MRHNA; CDR2 reads SNTAGT. After removal of 6 bases from V and 3 bases from J, the junction contained 2 bases not matched to a gene. This CDR3 has 13 residues. CDR3 residues: CASRGQGDTEAFF. CDR3 bases: TGTGCCAGCAGGGGACAGGGCGACACTGAAGCTTTCTTT.

CDR3 sequence reads: CASSSLGGTGNEQFF. The CDR3 DNA is TGTGCCAGCAGCTCATTGGGGGGGACAGGGAATGAGCAGTTCTTC. V is TRBV7-3 and J is TRBJ2-1, with 9 bases aligning to TRBD1. Trimming cost V 4 bases and J 7 bases; bases outside gene matches: 8. Germline-derived CDR1 and CDR2 are SGHTA and FQGTGA. There are 15 residues in the CDR3.

This clone was counted a few times. The CDR3 loop reads CASSQAAGTSQVYEQYF. CDR3 sequence (DNA): TGCGCCAGCAGCCAAGCTGCAGGAACATCACAGGTCTACGAGCAGTACTTC. The chain joins TRBV4-1 to TRBJ2-7; D is possibly TRBD1 (5 bases). V lost 1 base and J lost 3, with 19 bases in between. Germline CDR1 reads MGHRA; CDR2 reads YSYEKL. This CDR3 has 17 amino acids.

This clone was seen only once. The CDR3 DNA reads as TGCGCCAGCAGCTCAGCGCGGGGGGCGGCGAACACTGAAGCTTTCTTT. Translated: CASSSARGAANTEAFF. V usage is TRBV5-1 and J usage is TRBJ1-1, with a tentative D call TRBD1 (6 bases). This CDR3 has 16 amino acids. Trimming took 3 bases from V and 1 from J, leaving 16 bases between them. Per the germline V gene, CDR1 is SGHRS and CDR2 is YFSETQ.

The chain recombines TRBV5-1 with TRBJ2-1, with 7 bases matching TRBD2. Germline V gene data show CDR1 as SGHRS and CDR2 as YFSETQ. The CDR3 has 18 amino acids. The trim removed 4 bases at V and 0 bases at J, leaving 13 bases unmatched. CDR3 amino acids: CASSPRGGGFSSYNEQFF. CDR3 nucleotides: TGCGCCAGCAGCCCCCGGGGCGGGGGTTTTAGCTCCTACAATGAGCAGTTCTTC.

The chain carries TRBV6-5 and TRBJ2-7, with D possibly TRBD1 on 6 matching bases. This CDR3 comprises 15 residues. Germline V gene lookup returns CDR1 MNHEY and CDR2 SVGAGI. Trimming cost V 0 bases and J 6 bases, with 15 bases left between them. CDR3 residues: CASSYSAQGIGEQYF. The CDR3 DNA sequence: TGTGCCAGCAGTTACTCGGCTCAGGGGATAGGCGAGCAGTACTTC.

Written as DNA, the CDR3 is TGTGCCAGCAGCCCACCCCTCGGACAGACGGCTAACTATGGCTACACCTTC. Translating it yields CASSPPLGQTANYGYTF. The V gene is TRBV28, the J gene TRBJ1-2, with D possibly matching TRBD1 (6 bases). The CDR3 consists of 17 residues. V shed 6 bases and J shed 0 bases, with 20 bases lying between them. Germline CDR1 and CDR2: MDHEN and SYDVKM.

This clone showed up just a few times. CDR3 loop: CASSRSALRGTGDEKLFF. The CDR3 DNA reads as TGCGCCAGCAGCCGATCTGCCCTCCGTGGGACAGGGGACGAAAAACTGTTTTTT. The gene calls are TRBV4-1 and TRBJ1-4, with 10 bases that match TRBD1. The V segment lost 4 bases and the J segment 8 bases; nucleotides outside the gene matches: 16. This CDR3 comprises 18 residues. Germline CDR1 is MGHRA and CDR2 is YSYEKL.

This clone has a handful of counts. The chain combines TRBV5-1 with TRBJ1-2; D possibly corresponds to TRBD1 (5 bases). This CDR3 spans 13 amino acids. Deletions cut 0 bases from V and 3 bases from J, with 6 bases between. Germline CDR1 reads SGHRS; CDR2 reads YFSETQ. In nucleotides, the CDR3 is TGCGCCAGCAGCTTGGAAGGGGACTATGGCTACACCTTC. Residues: CASSLEGDYGYTF. Using reference TRBV5-1 and TRBJ1-2 for the parts outside the CDR3, the full variable domain is KAGVTQTPRYLIKTRGQQVTLSCSPISGHRSVSWYQQTPGQGLQFLFEYFSETQRNKGNFPGRFSGRQFSNSRSEMNVSTLELGDSALYLCASSLEGDYGYTFGSGTRLTVV.

This clone has a handful of counts. The gene calls are TRBV5-4 and TRBJ2-7; 9 nucleotides agree with TRBD2. The CDR3 is 16 residues long. Germline V gives CDR1 SGHNT, CDR2 YYREEE (reference sequence). Losses at the gene ends were 1 base for V and 6 bases for J; bases not matched to a gene: 11. CDR3 coding DNA: TGTGCCAGCAGCTTGACTCTCGGGACTAGCACACGCGAGCAGTACTTC. It yields the protein CASSLTLGTSTREQYF.

The chain couples TRBV11-2 to TRBJ1-2; D possibly corresponds to TRBD1 (6 bases). CDR1 and CDR2 (germline): SGHAT, FQNNGV. V was clipped by 3 bases and J by 7 bases, with 12 bases between them. The CDR3 totals 13 residues. For the CDR3, the DNA is TGTGCCAGCAGCTTGAGGGGGTATGCTGGCTACACCTTC. This gives the protein CASSLRGYAGYTF.

This chain connects TRBV28 to TRBJ2-7, with D possibly being TRBD2 (6 bases). CDR1 MDHEN and CDR2 SYDVKM come from the germline V gene. V was clipped by 7 bases and J by 0 bases, with 16 bases between them. The CDR3 is made up of 15 amino acids. The CDR3 region is CASNPERASSYEQYF. Here the CDR3 DNA reads TGTGCCAGCAACCCCGAGCGGGCGAGCTCCTACGAGCAGTACTTC.

V and J are TRBV19 and TRBJ1-6, with TRBD1 identical over 7 bases. CDR3 length: 16 amino acids. With 6 bases clipped from V and 4 bases from J, the junction kept 9 bases outside the gene matches. The germline gives CDR1 LNHDA, CDR2 SQIVND (reference sequence). Written as DNA, the CDR3 is TGTGCCAGTAGCACCGGGACAGTGAGATATAATTCACCCCTCCACTTT. It translates to CASSTGTVRYNSPLHF.

V is TRBV4-1 and J is TRBJ2-7; TRBD2 aligns across 9 bases. The CDR3 is 17 amino acids. The germline CDR1 and CDR2 sequences are MGHRA and YSYEKL. V gave up 1 base and J gave up 3 bases; unmatched junction bases: 10. CDR3 sequence reads: CASSQGASGVPNYEQYF. CDR3 DNA: TGCGCCAGCAGCCAAGGGGCTAGCGGGGTCCCGAACTACGAGCAGTACTTC.

J is TRBJ2-7 and V is TRBV4-3; 9 nucleotides match TRBD2. In germline, CDR1 is LGHNA, CDR2 YSLEER. The CDR3 loop spans 14 amino acids. The junction had 7 bases not matched to a gene; V was cut back by 4 bases and J by 6 bases. CDR3 loop: CASSLGVAGAEQYF. The CDR3 DNA follows: TGCGCCAGCAGCCTCGGAGTAGCGGGGGCCGAGCAGTACTTC.